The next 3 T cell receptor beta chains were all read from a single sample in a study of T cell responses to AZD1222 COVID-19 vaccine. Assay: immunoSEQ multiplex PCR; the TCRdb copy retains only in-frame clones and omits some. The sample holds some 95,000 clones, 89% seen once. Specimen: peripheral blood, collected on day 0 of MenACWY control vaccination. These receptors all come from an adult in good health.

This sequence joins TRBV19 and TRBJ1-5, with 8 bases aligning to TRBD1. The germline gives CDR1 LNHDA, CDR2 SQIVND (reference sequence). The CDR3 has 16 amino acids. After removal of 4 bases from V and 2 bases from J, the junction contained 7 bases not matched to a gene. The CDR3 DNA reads TGTGCCAGTAGTAGGAGGACAGGGTCGGGCAATCAGCCCCAGCATTTT. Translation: CASSRRTGSGNQPQHF.

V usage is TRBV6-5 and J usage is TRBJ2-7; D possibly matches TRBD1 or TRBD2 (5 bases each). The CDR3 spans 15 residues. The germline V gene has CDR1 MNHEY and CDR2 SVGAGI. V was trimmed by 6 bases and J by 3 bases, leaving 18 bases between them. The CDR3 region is CASRLGAAGIYEQYF. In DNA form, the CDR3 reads TGTGCCAGCAGACTAGGGGCAGCAGGAATCTACGAGCAGTACTTC.

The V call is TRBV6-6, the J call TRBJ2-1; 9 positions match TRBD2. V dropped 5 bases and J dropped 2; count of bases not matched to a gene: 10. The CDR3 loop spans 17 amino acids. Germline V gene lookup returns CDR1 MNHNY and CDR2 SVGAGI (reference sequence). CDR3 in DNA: TGTGCCAGCAGTCCCATCAGCAGCGGGGGGCCCTACAATGAGCAGTTCTTC. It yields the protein CASSPISSGGPYNEQFF.